This TCR beta chain originates from a study of metastatic and nonmetastatic thyroid tumors. Study-level background: Repertoires from malignant and benign thyroid patients were compared across blood and tumor or nodule tissue.

TCRdb reprocessed the PCR reads via MiXCR. This table has around 22,000 clones, 20% to 25% appearing once. This CDR3 has 14 amino acids. Germline CDR1 and CDR2: SGHVS and FQNEAQ. The V gene lost 6 bases and the J gene lost 6 bases, with 12 bases spanning the gap. No patient received treatment before thyroid surgery. The clonotype comes from a female donor with papillary thyroid cancer or a benign thyroid nodule (not recorded which). Some clones in this sample may be carry-over from other donors' samples. The specimen sequenced was tumor tissue. This sequence joins TRBV7-8 and TRBJ1-6; possibly TRBD1 for D (5 bases). The CDR3 DNA reads as TGTGCCAGCAGAGCAGGGATCTCTAATTCACCCCTCCACTTT. Protein product: CASRAGISNSPLHF.